Listed below are T cell receptor beta chains from one sample, sequenced in a study of identifying expanded T cells in peripheral blood. Sequenced by immunoSEQ multiplex PCR; TCRdb stores in-frame clones only, minus some. Of 65,000 to 95,000 clones listed, roughly 90% are singletons. The sample taken for sequencing was blood. These receptors originate from a person aged 18-70 years in good health. Each CDR3 is given without its conserved first and last residue. The order of the fields is V gene, J gene, CDR3 protein.

V gene: TRBV19; J gene: TRBJ1-5; CDR3 protein: ASSIAGRHNQPQH
V gene: TRBV7-2; J gene: TRBJ2-4; CDR3 protein: ASSLRRQSLAKNIQY
V gene: TRBV15; J gene: TRBJ2-1; CDR3 protein: ATSSVSPGQGPLVEQF
V gene: TRBV7-9; J gene: TRBJ2-7; CDR3 protein: ASSLPSGQGPQTYEQY
V gene: TRBV9; J gene: TRBJ1-6; CDR3 protein: ASSVGSEPISPLH
V gene: TRBV11-2; J gene: TRBJ2-4; CDR3 protein: ASSERLASTQY
V gene: TRBV30; J gene: TRBJ1-3; CDR3 protein: ASSTRMDTIY
V gene: TRBV30; J gene: TRBJ2-3; CDR3 protein: AWRSMRGTDTQY
V gene: TRBV10-3; J gene: TRBJ1-2; CDR3 protein: AISERQTNYGYT
V gene: TRBV29-1; J gene: TRBJ1-2; CDR3 protein: SVDGVGDYGYT
V gene: TRBV12-5; J gene: TRBJ1-2; CDR3 protein: ASGRGQAASGVRNYGYT
V gene: TRBV4-1; J gene: TRBJ2-3; CDR3 protein: ASSQRMARGGAPDTQY
V gene: TRBV7-9; J gene: TRBJ2-1; CDR3 protein: ASSRTTGTHEQF
V gene: TRBV6-6; J gene: TRBJ2-6; CDR3 protein: ASSPVYSGANVLT
V gene: TRBV4-1; J gene: TRBJ2-7; CDR3 protein: ASSQDWGSSYEQY
V gene: TRBV5-4; J gene: TRBJ1-2; CDR3 protein: ASSVRQNPPNSYT
V gene: TRBV13; J gene: TRBJ2-3; CDR3 protein: ASSFLTDTQY
V gene: TRBV5-1; J gene: TRBJ2-3; CDR3 protein: ASSLTQGVADTQY
V gene: TRBV9; J gene: TRBJ2-7; CDR3 protein: ASSAHGLGPYEQY
V gene: TRBV7-9; J gene: TRBJ2-3; CDR3 protein: ASSFGRRTDTQY
V gene: TRBV9; J gene: TRBJ1-1; CDR3 protein: ASSVEPAGSNTEAF
V gene: TRBV10-3; J gene: TRBJ2-7; CDR3 protein: ATSSGSSEEQY
V gene: TRBV4-1; J gene: TRBJ1-4; CDR3 protein: ASSQNDRDNEKLF
V gene: TRBV9; J gene: TRBJ2-5; CDR3 protein: ASSARSSAYQETQY
V gene: TRBV7-2; J gene: TRBJ1-2; CDR3 protein: ASSWTYGIPEGYT
V gene: TRBV9; J gene: TRBJ2-1; CDR3 protein: ASSVRLAGTNEQF
V gene: TRBV30; J gene: TRBJ2-1; CDR3 protein: AWTSVSSYNEQF
V gene: TRBV7-6; J gene: TRBJ1-1; CDR3 protein: ASALGGGNTEAF
V gene: TRBV9; J gene: TRBJ1-2; CDR3 protein: ASNTGGFYGYT
V gene: TRBV7-8; J gene: TRBJ1-1; CDR3 protein: ASSPRGAVANTEAF
V gene: TRBV7-3; J gene: TRBJ1-2; CDR3 protein: ASSLTFAGTGEGYT
V gene: TRBV5-1; J gene: TRBJ2-3; CDR3 protein: ASSSTDTQY
V gene: TRBV11-2; J gene: TRBJ1-2; CDR3 protein: ASSWDRVNYGYT
V gene: TRBV10-3; J gene: TRBJ2-7; CDR3 protein: AISKTPGQGTKEQY
V gene: TRBV4-1; J gene: TRBJ2-1; CDR3 protein: ASSHSGTGYEQF
V gene: TRBV5-6; J gene: TRBJ2-3; CDR3 protein: ASSRQPLAGGSDTQY